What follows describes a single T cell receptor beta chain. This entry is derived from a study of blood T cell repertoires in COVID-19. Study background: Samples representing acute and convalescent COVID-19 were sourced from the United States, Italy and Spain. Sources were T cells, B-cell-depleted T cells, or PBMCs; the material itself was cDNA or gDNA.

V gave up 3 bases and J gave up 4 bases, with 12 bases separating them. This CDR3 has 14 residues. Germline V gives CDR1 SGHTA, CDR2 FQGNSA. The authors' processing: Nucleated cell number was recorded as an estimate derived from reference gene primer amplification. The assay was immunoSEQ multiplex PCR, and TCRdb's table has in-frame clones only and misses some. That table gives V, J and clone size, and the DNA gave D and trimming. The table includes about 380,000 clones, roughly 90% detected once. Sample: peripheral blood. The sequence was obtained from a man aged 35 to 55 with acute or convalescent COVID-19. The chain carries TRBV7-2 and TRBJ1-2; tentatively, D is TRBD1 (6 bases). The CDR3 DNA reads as TGTGCCAGCAGCTTGAACAGGGATACCTATGGCTACACCTTC. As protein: CASSLNRDTYGYTF.